The 9 T cell receptor beta chains listed next were all sequenced from one sample in a study of shared clonotypes between healthy human individuals. Clones were sequenced by immunoSEQ multiplex PCR, and TCRdb holds only the in-frame ones, with some missing. The table records around 2.5 million clones, over 85% of them present only once. The sequenced sample consisted of naive CD4+ T cells from PBMCs. Regarding subset: CD45RA+ positively selected. The origin of the receptors is a man aged 18 to 29 in good health. Some clones in this sample may be carry-over from other donors' samples.

The V and J genes are TRBV5-8 and TRBJ2-5; D may correspond to TRBD1 or TRBD2 (6 bases each). Deletions cut 0 bases from V and 5 bases from J, with 14 bases between. The CDR3 sequence is 15 residues long. Germline V CDR1 and CDR2: SGHTS, YDEGEE. Here the CDR3 reads CASSLETVGGETQYF. In DNA, the CDR3 is TGTGCCAGCAGCTTGGAGACGGTAGGGGGGGAGACCCAGTACTTC. Full variable domain (remainder filled in from reference TRBV5-8 and TRBJ2-5): EAGVTQSPTHLIKTRGQQATLRCSPISGHTSVYWYQQALGLGLQFLLWYDEGEERNRGNFPPRFSGRQFPNYSSELNVNALELEDSALYLCASSLETVGGETQYFGPGTRLLVL.

The V gene is TRBV18, the J gene TRBJ1-1; D gene uncertain. The CDR3 consists of 15 residues. Germline V gives CDR1 KGHSH, CDR2 LQKENI. With 4 bases removed from V and 8 bases from J, the gap between germline ends came to 20 bases. CDR3 protein: CASSHTVPEGDEAFF. CDR3 in DNA: TGTGCCAGCTCACACACCGTCCCCGAGGGCGACGAAGCTTTCTTT.

V usage is TRBV27 and J usage is TRBJ2-7; D not resolved. This CDR3 has 15 residues. Germline V CDR1 and CDR2: MNHEY, SMNVEV (reference sequence). Trimming shortened V by 6 bases and J by 1 base, and 16 bases separated the two germline ends. The CDR3 bases are TGTGCCAGCAGCTTCGCGGCAGATAATTCCTACGAGCAGTACTTC. Encoded protein: CASSFAADNSYEQYF.

The chain carries TRBV19 and TRBJ2-7; 11 bases align to TRBD2. Trimming removed 2 bases from V and 5 bases from J; junction bases left unmatched: 11. Per the germline V gene, CDR1 is LNHDA and CDR2 is SQIVND (reference sequence). This CDR3 region has 17 residues. The CDR3 coding sequence is TGTGCCAGTAGTATAAAAGGGCTTAGCGGGAGGGCCCACGAGCAGTACTTC. Its protein is CASSIKGLSGRAHEQYF.

The chain recombines TRBV27 with TRBJ2-2; D call uncertain. In germline, CDR1 is MNHEY, CDR2 SMNVEV (reference sequence). Trimming took 3 bases from V and 4 from J, leaving 6 bases between them. This CDR3 has 13 amino acids. The CDR3 protein is CASSFPPTGELFF. CDR3 DNA: TGTGCCAGCAGTTTTCCACCCACCGGGGAGCTGTTTTTT.

V is TRBV28 and J is TRBJ1-5, with 7 nucleotides matching TRBD1. CDR3 length equals 14 residues. Germline loops: CDR1 MDHEN, CDR2 SYDVKM. J lost 7 bases, V lost 5 bases, and 8 bases had no gene match. The CDR3: CASSLNRGGQPQHF. The DNA for the CDR3 is TGTGCCAGCAGTCTCAACAGGGGAGGGCAGCCCCAGCATTTT.

The chain has TRBV6-5 and TRBJ2-5; 9 bases are shared with TRBD1. The CDR3 is 16 residues long. CDR1 is MNHEY and CDR2 is SVGAGI in the germline V gene. J lost 5 bases, V lost 4 bases, and 11 bases had no gene match. The CDR3 reads CASSSTATGGMETQYF. In DNA, the CDR3 is TGTGCCAGCAGTTCCACCGCAACAGGGGGCATGGAGACCCAGTACTTC.

The table lists this clone with a few counts. The genes are TRBV6-5 and TRBJ1-1; D ambiguous. CDR3 size: 13 residues. The V end was cut by 7 bases, the J end by 1 base, with 10 bases between. Germline-derived CDR1 and CDR2 are MNHEY and SVGAGI. The CDR3 sequence: CASTNTGNTEAFF. CDR3 sequence (DNA): TGTGCCAGCACCAATACGGGGAACACTGAAGCTTTCTTT.

This clone has only one observation. The genes are TRBV15 and TRBJ2-7, with TRBD1 matching over 9 bases. Germline CDR1 LNHNV, CDR2 YYDKDF (reference sequence). The length of the CDR3 is 15 residues. J lost 6 bases, V lost 2 bases, and 8 bases had no gene match. CDR3: CATSRIRGQGIEQYF. The CDR3 DNA reads TGTGCCACCAGCAGAATCCGGGGACAGGGTATCGAGCAGTACTTC.